This TCR beta chain was profiled in a study of T cell responses to AZD1222 COVID-19 vaccine (dated by TCRdb to the early 2020s). General notes on the study: AZD1222 recipients whose second dose came at about 4 weeks and those whose second dose came at about 12 weeks were combined into one group, since spike-specific TCR depth and breadth did not differ between the two schedules. A total of just over 230 trial participants underwent TCR sequencing, of whom about 210 received two doses of AZD1222 and approximately 25 received two doses of the MenACWY control vaccine. Trial participants were enrolled into age subgroups of 18-55, 56-69 and 70-plus years, which contained approximately 150, 30 and 60 TCR-sequenced participants, respectively. Study-wide findings and limitations: Because no day 14 peak-response samples were available, the repertoires could be characterized only after the peak T cell response. Only five or six AZD1222 recipients were SARS-CoV-2 seropositive at baseline, limiting conclusions about previously exposed vaccinees. Nearly half of unique spike-specific TCRs reportedly recognized epitopes outside regions mutated in the B.1.351 and B.1.1.7 variants. Spike-specific TCR breadth and depth rose significantly after two AZD1222 doses compared with day 0 and with MenACWY recipients. The 56-69-year group was small, and its depth increase did not reach significance, likely because of low power. The vaccine-associated CD4 TCRs covered the entire spike protein, and the dominant responses fell in regions 160-218 and 743-854. Participants were mostly white British and included more females than males, and it was suggested by the authors that clonal diversity may have been underestimated.

The CDR3 regions of human TCRbeta chains were subjected to immunosequencing. The original pipeline was this. TCRs in the repertoires were compared against a reference library of SARS-CoV-2-specific TCRs that had been generated with the MIRA antigen-specificity platform. Breadth was defined as the fraction of unique TCRs that were SARS-CoV-2-associated. Depth was defined as the fraction of total T cells that were SARS-CoV-2-associated. Each spike-specific TCR was assigned to its reactive spike region and to a CD4 or CD8 class using the MIRA data. Log10-transformed breadth and depth values were compared by one-way ANOVA with Sidak's multiple comparisons tests. This is the immuneACCESS table as TCRdb keeps it, with only in-frame sequences that have V and J called. A part of the clones is gone; compared with another copy, unresolved V genes explain less than half, and the rest is unexplained. V and J calls plus clone size are reproduced from that table; the DNA served to infer D and trimming. Counted in this sample were about 90,000 clones; 88% of them appeared once. The ten most abundant clones make up roughly 6% of the sample.

The time point label corresponds to: baseline before first vaccination. Vaccinee samples came from UK trials COV001 and COV002, including a single-blind randomized controlled phase 2/3 trial of AZD1222 (ChAdOx1 nCoV-19) in healthy adults. For TCRbeta chain sequencing, PBMC samples from trial participants were taken at day 0 and at day 28 after the second dose. The V end loses 7 bases and the J end loses 5 bases, and a stretch of 11 bases separates them. The CDR3 has 12 amino acids, counting the end cysteine and phenylalanine. Left in the record is the CDR3 DNA by itself, 36 bases read in frame from the first base. According to the germline V gene, CDR1 reads MDHEN and CDR2 reads SYDVKM. Note on this clone: Its cognate antigen has yet to be identified. No much larger clone exists at a distance of one base, and base qualities are not known.

This TCR was sampled from an adult in good health. The chain uses TRBV28 and TRBJ2-5; the D gene could be either TRBD1 or TRBD2, each agreeing at 5 bases. The sample consisted of peripheral blood, taken on day 0 of AZD1222 vaccination. This receptor carries the CDR3 CASMGVRETQYF. The nucleotide sequence reads TGTGCCAGCATGGGGGTCCGGGAGACCCAGTACTTC.